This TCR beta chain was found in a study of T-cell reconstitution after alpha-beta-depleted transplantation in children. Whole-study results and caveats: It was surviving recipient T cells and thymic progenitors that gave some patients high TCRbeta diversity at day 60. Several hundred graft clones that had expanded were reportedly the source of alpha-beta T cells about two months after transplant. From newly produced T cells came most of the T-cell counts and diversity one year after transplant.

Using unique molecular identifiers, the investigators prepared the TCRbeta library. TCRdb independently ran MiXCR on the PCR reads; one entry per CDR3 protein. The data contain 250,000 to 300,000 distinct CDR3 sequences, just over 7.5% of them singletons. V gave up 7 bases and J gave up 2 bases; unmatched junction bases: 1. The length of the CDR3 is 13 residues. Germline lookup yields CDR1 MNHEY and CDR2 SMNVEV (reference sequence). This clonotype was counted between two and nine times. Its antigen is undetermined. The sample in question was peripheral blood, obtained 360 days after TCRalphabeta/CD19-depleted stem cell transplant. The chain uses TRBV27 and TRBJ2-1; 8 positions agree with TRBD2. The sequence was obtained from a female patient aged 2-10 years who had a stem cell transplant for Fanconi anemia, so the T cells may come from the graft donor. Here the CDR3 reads CASTGGPYNEQFF. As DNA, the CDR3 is TGTGCCAGCACGGGGGGGCCCTACAATGAGCAGTTCTTC.